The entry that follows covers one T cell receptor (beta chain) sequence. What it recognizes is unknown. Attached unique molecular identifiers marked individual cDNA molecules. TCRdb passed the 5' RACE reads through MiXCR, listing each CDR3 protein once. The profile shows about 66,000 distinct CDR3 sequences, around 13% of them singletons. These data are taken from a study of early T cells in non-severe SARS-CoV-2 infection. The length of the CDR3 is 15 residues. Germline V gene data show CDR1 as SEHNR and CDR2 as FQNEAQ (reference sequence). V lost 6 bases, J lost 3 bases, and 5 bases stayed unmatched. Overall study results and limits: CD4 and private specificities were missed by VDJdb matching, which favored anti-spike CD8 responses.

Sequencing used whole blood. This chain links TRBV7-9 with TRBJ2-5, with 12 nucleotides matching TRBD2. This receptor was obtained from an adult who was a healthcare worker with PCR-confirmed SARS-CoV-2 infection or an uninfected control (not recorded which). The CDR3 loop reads CASSSRTSGEETQYF. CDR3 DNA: TGTGCCAGCAGTAGCCGGACTAGCGGGGAAGAGACCCAGTACTTC.